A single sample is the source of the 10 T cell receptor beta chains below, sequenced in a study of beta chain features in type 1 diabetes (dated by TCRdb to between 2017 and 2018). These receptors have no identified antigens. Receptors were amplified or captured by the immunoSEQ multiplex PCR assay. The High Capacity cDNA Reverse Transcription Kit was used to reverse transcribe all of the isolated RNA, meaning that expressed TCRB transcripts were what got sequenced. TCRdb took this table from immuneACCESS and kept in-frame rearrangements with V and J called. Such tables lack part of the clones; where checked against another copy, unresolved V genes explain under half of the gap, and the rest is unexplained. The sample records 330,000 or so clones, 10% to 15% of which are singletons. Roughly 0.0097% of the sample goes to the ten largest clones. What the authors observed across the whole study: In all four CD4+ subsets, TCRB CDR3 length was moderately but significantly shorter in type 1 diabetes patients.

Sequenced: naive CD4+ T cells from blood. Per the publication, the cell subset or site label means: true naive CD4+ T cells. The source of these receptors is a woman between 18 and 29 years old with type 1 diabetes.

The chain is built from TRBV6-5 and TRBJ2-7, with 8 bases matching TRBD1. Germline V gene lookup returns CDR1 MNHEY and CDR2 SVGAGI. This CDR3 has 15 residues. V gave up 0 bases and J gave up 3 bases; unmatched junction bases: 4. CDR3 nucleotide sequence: TGTGCCAGCAGTTACTCGTCAGGGGGCGGCTACGAGCAGTACTTC. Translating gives CASSYSSGGGYEQYF.

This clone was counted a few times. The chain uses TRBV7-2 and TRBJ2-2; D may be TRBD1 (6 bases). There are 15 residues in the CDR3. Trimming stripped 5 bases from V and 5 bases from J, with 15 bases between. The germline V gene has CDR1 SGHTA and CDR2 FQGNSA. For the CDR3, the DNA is TGTGCCAGCAGCCCCCGACAGGTTCGGACCGGGGAGCTGTTTTTT. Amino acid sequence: CASSPRQVRTGELFF.

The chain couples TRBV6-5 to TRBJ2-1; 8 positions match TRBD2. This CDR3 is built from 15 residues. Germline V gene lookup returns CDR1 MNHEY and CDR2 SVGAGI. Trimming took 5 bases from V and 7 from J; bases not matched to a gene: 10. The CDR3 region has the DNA TGTGCCAGCAGTCTCAGGGGACTAGGATTTAATGAGCAGTTCTTC. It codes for CASSLRGLGFNEQFF.

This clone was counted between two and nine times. CDR3 residues: CASSSVGDTEAFF. DNA of the CDR3: TGTGCCAGCAGCTCGGTAGGGGACACTGAAGCTTTCTTT. The chain couples TRBV5-4 to TRBJ1-1, with D possibly being TRBD1 (5 bases). Germline CDR1 reads SGHNT; CDR2 reads YYREEE (reference sequence). CDR3 size: 13 residues. Trimming pared 3 bases from V and 3 bases from J, leaving 9 bases between. The full variable domain, its missing parts supplied by reference TRBV5-4 and TRBJ1-1, is ETGVTQSPTHLIKTRGQQVTLRCSSQSGHNTVSWYQQALGQGPQFIFQYYREEENGRGNFPPRFSGLQFPNYSSELNVNALELDDSALYLCASSSVGDTEAFFGQGTRLTVV.

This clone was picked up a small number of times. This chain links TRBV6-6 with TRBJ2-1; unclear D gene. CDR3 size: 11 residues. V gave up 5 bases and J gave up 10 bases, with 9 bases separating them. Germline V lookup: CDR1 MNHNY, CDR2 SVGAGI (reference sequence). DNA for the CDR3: TGTGCCAGCAGTCCCACCGGGGAGCAGTTCTTC. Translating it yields CASSPTGEQFF.

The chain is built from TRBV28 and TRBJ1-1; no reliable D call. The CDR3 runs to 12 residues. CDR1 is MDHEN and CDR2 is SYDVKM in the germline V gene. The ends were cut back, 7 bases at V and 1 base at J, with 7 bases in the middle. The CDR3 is CASIRENTEAFF. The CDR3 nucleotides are TGTGCCAGCATTCGGGAGAACACTGAAGCTTTCTTT.

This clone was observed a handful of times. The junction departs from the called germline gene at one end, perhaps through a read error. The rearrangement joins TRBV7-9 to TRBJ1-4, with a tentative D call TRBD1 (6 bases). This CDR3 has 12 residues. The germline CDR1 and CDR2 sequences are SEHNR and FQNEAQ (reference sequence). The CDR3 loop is CASSLETGTKVF. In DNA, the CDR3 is TGTGCCAGCAGCTTAGAGACCGGGACAAAAGTTTTT.

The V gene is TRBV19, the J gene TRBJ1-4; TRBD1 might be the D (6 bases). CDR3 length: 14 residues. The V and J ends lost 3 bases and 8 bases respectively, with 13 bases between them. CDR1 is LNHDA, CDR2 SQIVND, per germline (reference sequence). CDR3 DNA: TGTGCCAGTAGTATGGGACACCGGGACGAAAAACTGTTTTTT. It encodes CASSMGHRDEKLFF. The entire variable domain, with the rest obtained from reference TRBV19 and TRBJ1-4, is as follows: DGGITQSPKYLFRKEGQNVTLSCEQNLNHDAMYWYRQDPGQGLRLIYYSQIVNDFQKGDIAEGYSVSREKKESFPLTVTSAQKNPTAFYLCASSMGHRDEKLFFGSGTQLSVL.

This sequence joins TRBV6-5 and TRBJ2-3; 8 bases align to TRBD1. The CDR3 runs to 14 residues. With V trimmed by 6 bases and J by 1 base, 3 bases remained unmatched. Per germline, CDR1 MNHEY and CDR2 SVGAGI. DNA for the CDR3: TGTGCCAGCAGGCCGGGACAGGGCACAGATACGCAGTATTTT. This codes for CASRPGQGTDTQYF.

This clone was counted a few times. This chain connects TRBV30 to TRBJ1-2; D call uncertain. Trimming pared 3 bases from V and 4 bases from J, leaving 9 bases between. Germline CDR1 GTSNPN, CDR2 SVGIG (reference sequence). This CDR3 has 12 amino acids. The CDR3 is CAWSGVVYGYTF. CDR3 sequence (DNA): TGTGCCTGGAGCGGGGTAGTCTATGGCTACACCTTC.